The rows below give T cell receptor beta chains drawn from one sample of a study of T cells after yellow fever vaccination. A single record per CDR3 protein comes from TCRdb applying MiXCR to the 5' RACE reads. Of more than 110,000 distinct CDR3 sequences in the sample, about 6.2% were seen once. The source material was CD4+ T cells sorted from PBMCs, sampled 10 days after the yellow fever booster vaccination. The receptors come from a man aged 25 to 40 who received the YFV17D yellow fever vaccine. CDR3s include the opening cysteine and the closing phenylalanine or tryptophan. D genes are given only for firm matches. Clone size, where shown, is once, few, many, or a class for clones that have expanded.

v_call: TRBV14; j_call: TRBJ2-1; d_call: .; clone_size: .; cdr3_aa: CASSQRYEQFF; cdr3_nt: TGTGCCAGCAGCCAGAGGTATGAGCAGTTCTTC
v_call: TRBV12-3/TRBV12-4; j_call: TRBJ1-5; d_call: TRBD1; clone_size: many; cdr3_aa: CASSFHAQGDQPQHF; cdr3_nt: TGTGCCAGCAGCTTCCATGCTCAGGGGGATCAGCCCCAGCATTTT
v_call: TRBV4-3; j_call: TRBJ2-3; d_call: TRBD2; clone_size: many; cdr3_aa: CASSSSAGGYTQYF; cdr3_nt: TGCGCCAGCAGTTCTTCAGCGGGGGGCTATACGCAGTATTTT
v_call: TRBV29-1; j_call: TRBJ1-1; d_call: .; clone_size: many; cdr3_aa: CSVEEGGRGWNTEAFF; cdr3_nt: TGCAGCGTTGAAGAAGGAGGCAGGGGCTGGAACACTGAAGCTTTCTTT
v_call: TRBV10-3; j_call: TRBJ1-1; d_call: .; clone_size: many; cdr3_aa: CAISGTGNTEAFF; cdr3_nt: TGTGCCATCAGCGGTACAGGGAACACTGAAGCTTTCTTT
v_call: TRBV6-7; j_call: TRBJ2-1; d_call: .; clone_size: many; cdr3_aa: CASSTWTYGFNEQFF; cdr3_nt: TGTGCCAGCAGTACCTGGACTTACGGCTTTAATGAGCAGTTCTTC
v_call: TRBV6-5; j_call: TRBJ2-1; d_call: .; clone_size: few; cdr3_aa: CASRVPGVDEQFF; cdr3_nt: TGTGCCAGCAGGGTCCCAGGGGTAGATGAGCAGTTCTTC
v_call: TRBV7-2; j_call: TRBJ2-3; d_call: .; clone_size: .; cdr3_aa: CASSRVASRVDTQYF; cdr3_nt: TGTGCCAGCAGCCGGGTTGCCTCGAGGGTAGATACGCAGTATTTT
v_call: TRBV10-3; j_call: TRBJ1-5; d_call: .; clone_size: many; cdr3_aa: CAISESIGTGISPQHF; cdr3_nt: TGTGCCATCAGTGAGTCGATAGGGACCGGGATCAGCCCCCAGCATTTT
v_call: TRBV5-1; j_call: TRBJ2-5; d_call: .; clone_size: many; cdr3_aa: CASHGDETQYF; cdr3_nt: TGCGCCAGCCACGGGGATGAGACCCAGTACTTC
v_call: TRBV29-1; j_call: TRBJ2-1; d_call: .; clone_size: many; cdr3_aa: CSVAPSGAYNEQFF; cdr3_nt: TGCAGCGTTGCTCCAAGCGGAGCATACAATGAGCAGTTCTTC
v_call: TRBV23-1; j_call: TRBJ2-7; d_call: .; clone_size: many; cdr3_aa: CASRPSYEQYF; cdr3_nt: TGCGCCAGCAGGCCCTCCTACGAGCAGTACTTC
v_call: TRBV29-1; j_call: TRBJ2-4; d_call: .; clone_size: many; cdr3_aa: CSATGHLAKNIQYF; cdr3_nt: TGCAGCGCTACAGGGCATTTAGCCAAAAACATTCAGTACTTC
v_call: TRBV12-3/TRBV12-4; j_call: TRBJ1-4; d_call: .; clone_size: many; cdr3_aa: CASRNSGAGAEKLFF; cdr3_nt: TGTGCCAGCAGGAACTCGGGTGCAGGGGCTGAAAAACTGTTTTTT
v_call: TRBV5-6; j_call: TRBJ1-1; d_call: .; clone_size: many; cdr3_aa: CASSSGTGTHTQAFF; cdr3_nt: TGTGCCAGCAGCTCGGGGACCGGGACGCATACCCAAGCTTTCTTT
v_call: TRBV2; j_call: TRBJ1-1; d_call: .; clone_size: many; cdr3_aa: CASREVSDTEAFF; cdr3_nt: TGTGCCAGCAGGGAGGTTTCGGACACTGAAGCTTTCTTT
v_call: TRBV10-3; j_call: TRBJ2-3; d_call: .; clone_size: few; cdr3_aa: CAISAAAEGFTDTQYF; cdr3_nt: TGTGCCATCAGTGCGGCAGCGGAAGGATTCACAGATACGCAGTATTTT
v_call: TRBV20-1; j_call: TRBJ1-4; d_call: .; clone_size: .; cdr3_aa: CSARAGSDFEKLFF; cdr3_nt: TGCAGTGCTAGGGCAGGCAGTGATTTTGAAAAACTGTTTTTT
v_call: TRBV5-8; j_call: TRBJ1-5; d_call: TRBD1; clone_size: many; cdr3_aa: CASSSRQGAGNQPQHF; cdr3_nt: TGTGCCAGCAGCTCAAGACAGGGGGCAGGCAATCAGCCCCAGCATTTT
v_call: TRBV27; j_call: TRBJ1-1; d_call: .; clone_size: many; cdr3_aa: CASWGIGRNTEAFF; cdr3_nt: TGTGCCAGCTGGGGGATTGGGCGGAACACTGAAGCTTTCTTT
v_call: TRBV5-1; j_call: TRBJ2-3; d_call: .; clone_size: .; cdr3_aa: CASSLLTAGVADTQYF; cdr3_nt: TGCGCCAGCAGCTTGTTAACCGCAGGAGTGGCAGATACGCAGTATTTT
v_call: TRBV30; j_call: TRBJ2-1; d_call: .; clone_size: many; cdr3_aa: CAWSAARGLYGEQFF; cdr3_nt: TGTGCCTGGAGCGCCGCGAGGGGGTTGTACGGTGAGCAGTTCTTC
v_call: TRBV10-3; j_call: TRBJ1-1; d_call: TRBD1; clone_size: many; cdr3_aa: CAKRGQLNTEAFF; cdr3_nt: TGTGCCAAGAGGGGACAGTTGAACACTGAAGCTTTCTTT
v_call: TRBV11-2; j_call: TRBJ2-4; d_call: .; clone_size: few; cdr3_aa: CASSLGGPRPPLAKNIQYF; cdr3_nt: TGTGCCAGCAGCTTAGGGGGACCCCGGCCCCCTCTAGCCAAAAACATTCAGTACTTC
v_call: TRBV7-2; j_call: TRBJ1-1; d_call: TRBD1; clone_size: many; cdr3_aa: CASSLDRGVAFF; cdr3_nt: TGTGCCAGCAGCTTAGACAGGGGAGTCGCTTTCTTT
v_call: TRBV6-2/TRBV6-3; j_call: TRBJ2-7; d_call: .; clone_size: many; cdr3_aa: CASSPRYEQYF; cdr3_nt: TGTGCCAGCAGCCCCCGCTACGAGCAGTACTTC
v_call: TRBV7-2; j_call: TRBJ2-1; d_call: .; clone_size: many; cdr3_aa: CASSLKRLGEQFF; cdr3_nt: TGTGCCAGCAGCTTAAAACGTCTCGGTGAGCAGTTCTTC
v_call: TRBV6-2/TRBV6-3; j_call: TRBJ2-7; d_call: TRBD1; clone_size: many; cdr3_aa: CASNNLLGGSDEQYF; cdr3_nt: TGTGCCAGCAACAACTTACTAGGGGGCTCGGACGAGCAGTACTTC
v_call: TRBV11-2; j_call: TRBJ2-2; d_call: .; clone_size: .; cdr3_aa: CASSVGNTGELFF; cdr3_nt: TGTGCCAGCAGTGTCGGGAACACCGGGGAGCTGTTTTTT
v_call: TRBV7-2; j_call: TRBJ2-7; d_call: TRBD2; clone_size: many; cdr3_aa: CASSGRTSGGYEQYF; cdr3_nt: TGTGCCAGCAGCGGACGGACTAGCGGGGGGTACGAGCAGTACTTC
v_call: TRBV19; j_call: TRBJ2-1; d_call: .; clone_size: many; cdr3_aa: CASSIVEAGEQFF; cdr3_nt: TGTGCCAGTAGTATTGTGGAGGCAGGTGAGCAGTTCTTC
v_call: TRBV11-2; j_call: TRBJ2-1; d_call: .; clone_size: few; cdr3_aa: CASSSIARDEQFF; cdr3_nt: TGTGCCAGCAGCTCGATTGCGCGGGATGAGCAGTTCTTC
v_call: TRBV7-2; j_call: TRBJ2-6; d_call: .; clone_size: .; cdr3_aa: CASSQTLQGPGANVLTF; cdr3_nt: TGTGCCAGCAGCCAGACCCTACAGGGCCCCGGGGCCAACGTCCTGACTTTC
v_call: TRBV14; j_call: TRBJ2-1; d_call: .; clone_size: many; cdr3_aa: CASSPLARNEQFF; cdr3_nt: TGTGCCAGCAGCCCCCTCGCTAGGAATGAGCAGTTCTTC
v_call: TRBV5-1; j_call: TRBJ2-7; d_call: .; clone_size: many; cdr3_aa: CASSLRSPSYEQYF; cdr3_nt: TGCGCCAGCAGCTTGCGCAGCCCTTCCTACGAGCAGTACTTC
v_call: TRBV5-4; j_call: TRBJ2-5; d_call: TRBD2; clone_size: .; cdr3_aa: CASSLGGREETQYF; cdr3_nt: TGTGCCAGCAGCTTGGGCGGGAGGGAAGAGACCCAGTACTTC
v_call: TRBV7-2; j_call: TRBJ2-3; d_call: .; clone_size: .; cdr3_aa: CASSLGWGSTDTQYF; cdr3_nt: TGTGCCAGCAGCTTAGGTTGGGGTAGCACAGATACGCAGTATTTT
v_call: TRBV21-1; j_call: TRBJ2-2; d_call: .; clone_size: many; cdr3_aa: CASSAPPGHSSGELFF; cdr3_nt: TGTGCCAGCAGCGCGCCGCCAGGACATTCAAGCGGGGAGCTGTTTTTT
v_call: TRBV3-1; j_call: TRBJ2-7; d_call: TRBD1; clone_size: many; cdr3_aa: CASSQGRGGPSYEQYF; cdr3_nt: TGTGCCAGCAGCCAAGGCCGAGGGGGCCCATCCTACGAGCAGTACTTC
v_call: TRBV12-3/TRBV12-4; j_call: TRBJ2-2; d_call: .; clone_size: many; cdr3_aa: CASRPGVGTGELFF; cdr3_nt: TGTGCCAGCAGGCCCGGTGTCGGCACCGGGGAGCTGTTTTTT
v_call: TRBV12-3/TRBV12-4; j_call: TRBJ2-7; d_call: TRBD1; clone_size: many; cdr3_aa: CASSWPGGQAYEQYF; cdr3_nt: TGTGCCAGCAGTTGGCCAGGGGGCCAGGCCTACGAGCAGTACTTC